The 22 T cell receptor beta chains in this list originate from one sample, sequenced in a study of regulatory dendritic cells for organ transplantation. TCRdb keeps only in-frame clones here, not all; method: immunoSEQ multiplex PCR. The top ten clones hold approximately 0.11% of a sample with 30,000 to 45,000 clones, about 90% of them seen once. The sequencing sample was made of naive CD8+ T cells from blood. The subset: CD45RA+ naive T cells. Receptors were obtained from a human donor in good health.

The chain recombines TRBV27 with TRBJ2-1, with 9 nucleotides matching TRBD1. J was trimmed by 10 bases and V by 6 bases; bases with no gene match: 13. The CDR3 consists of 15 residues. CDR1 is MNHEY, CDR2 SMNVEV, per germline (reference sequence). Here the CDR3 reads CASSRLPGQGGEQFF. Here the CDR3 DNA reads TGTGCCAGCAGCCGACTCCCGGGACAGGGTGGAGAGCAGTTCTTC.

This chain connects TRBV27 to TRBJ2-7; the D gene is possibly TRBD2 (5 bases). Trimming shortened V by 5 bases and J by 4 bases, and 12 bases separated the two germline ends. In germline, CDR1 is MNHEY, CDR2 SMNVEV (reference sequence). There are 13 residues in the CDR3. CDR3 in amino acids: CASSVETTYEQYF. The CDR3 coding sequence is TGTGCCAGCAGTGTAGAGACTACGTACGAGCAGTACTTC.

The V call is TRBV19, the J call TRBJ2-7; D remains ambiguous. Trimming stripped 3 bases from V and 4 bases from J, with 10 bases between. CDR1 and CDR2 from the germline V gene are LNHDA and SQIVND (reference sequence). The CDR3 contains 13 residues. DNA for the CDR3: TGTGCCAGTAGTATCCTAGTATGGTACGAGCAGTACTTC. Translation: CASSILVWYEQYF.

The gene calls are TRBV7-9 and TRBJ2-4, with D maybe TRBD1 (5 bases). This CDR3 spans 13 amino acids. The V end was cut by 5 bases, the J end by 4 bases, with 9 bases between. The germline V gene has CDR1 SEHNR and CDR2 FQNEAQ (reference sequence). CDR3 region: CASSARQKNIQYF. CDR3 DNA sequence: TGTGCCAGCAGCGCAAGACAGAAAAACATTCAGTACTTC.

The chain recombines TRBV9 with TRBJ2-7; possibly TRBD1 or TRBD2 for D (5 bases each). The CDR3 has 15 residues. Looked up from germline, CDR1 is SGDLS and CDR2 is YYNGEE. Trimming left V 3 bases short and J 0 bases short, with 13 bases between. The CDR3 loop is CASSESPGSSYEQYF. The DNA of the CDR3 is TGTGCCAGCAGCGAGAGTCCAGGGAGCTCCTACGAGCAGTACTTC.

The chain carries TRBV7-9 and TRBJ2-2, with D perhaps matching TRBD2 (5 bases). Trimming shortened V by 5 bases and J by 1 base, and 17 bases separated the two germline ends. CDR3 length: 17 residues. Germline CDR1 is SEHNR and CDR2 is FQNEAQ (reference sequence). CDR3 sequence: CASSGPGVRRNTGELFF. CDR3 in DNA: TGTGCCAGCAGCGGACCCGGGGTACGGAGGAACACCGGGGAGCTGTTTTTT.

V is TRBV5-5 and J is TRBJ1-4; tentative D call: TRBD1 (6 bases). Per the germline V gene, CDR1 is SGHKS and CDR2 is YYEKEE (reference sequence). The CDR3 totals 17 residues. The germline V and J ends were trimmed by 4 bases and 1 base, with 17 bases remaining between them. CDR3 sequence reads: CASSLDRRRGTNEKLFF. The CDR3 nucleotides read TGTGCCAGCAGCCTTGACCGACGCAGGGGAACTAATGAAAAACTGTTTTTT.

This chain uses TRBV6-6 with TRBJ1-4; the D gene is possibly TRBD1 (6 bases). Trimming pared 2 bases from V and 6 bases from J, leaving 13 bases between. CDR1 and CDR2 from the germline V gene are MNHNY and SVGAGI (reference sequence). CDR3 length: 15 residues. This chain's CDR3 is CASSYLQDRYEKLFF. The CDR3 bases are TGTGCCAGCAGTTACCTGCAGGACAGATATGAAAAACTGTTTTTT.

This clone was found once. This chain links TRBV11-2 with TRBJ2-2; D perhaps matches TRBD2 (6 bases). The germline V and J ends were trimmed by 1 base and 7 bases, with 10 bases remaining between them. This CDR3 contains 14 residues. Germline CDR1 and CDR2: SGHAT and FQNNGV. The CDR3 nucleotides read TGTGCCAGCAGCTTAGGCGGGACTGACGGGGAGCTGTTTTTT. Its protein product is CASSLGGTDGELFF.

The V call is TRBV7-9, the J call TRBJ1-4; 9 bases are shared with TRBD1. Germline V gives CDR1 SEHNR, CDR2 FQNEAQ (reference sequence). This CDR3 has 14 amino acids. J lost 7 bases, V lost 5 bases, and 5 bases had no gene match. In nucleotides, the CDR3 is TGTGCCAGCAGCGCCCGGACAGGGGCTGAAAAACTGTTTTTT. It translates to CASSARTGAEKLFF.

The V gene is TRBV7-8, the J gene TRBJ2-1; a weak D match, TRBD2 (7 bases). Trimming removed 5 bases at V and 7 bases at J, with 21 bases between. CDR1 is SGHVS, CDR2 FQNEAQ, per germline. This CDR3 spans 16 amino acids. The CDR3 spells CASSGGDMTAGNEQFF. CDR3 DNA sequence: TGTGCCAGCAGCGGGGGGGACATGACTGCGGGGAATGAGCAGTTCTTC.

This chain connects TRBV9 to TRBJ2-7, with D possibly TRBD2 on 6 matching bases. CDR1 is SGDLS, CDR2 YYNGEE, per germline. The CDR3 length is 15 residues. With 3 bases removed from V and 3 bases from J, the gap between germline ends came to 16 bases. This CDR3 reads CASSAGGAPGYEQYF. In DNA form, the CDR3 reads TGTGCCAGCAGCGCCGGCGGGGCACCCGGCTACGAGCAGTACTTC. The whole variable domain, filled in from reference TRBV9 and TRBJ2-7, reads DSGVTQTPKHLITATGQRVTLRCSPRSGDLSVYWYQQSLDQGLQFLIQYYNGEERAKGNILERFSAQQFPDLHSELNLSSLELGDSALYFCASSAGGAPGYEQYFGPGTRLTVT.

The chain has TRBV19 and TRBJ2-7; D is perhaps TRBD1 (5 bases). The CDR3 consists of 14 residues. Looked up from germline, CDR1 is LNHDA and CDR2 is SQIVND (reference sequence). V lost 4 bases and J 2 bases, leaving 12 bases between the germline ends. CDR3 amino acids: CASSSRETAYEQYF. CDR3 DNA sequence: TGTGCCAGTAGTAGTAGAGAGACAGCCTACGAGCAGTACTTC.

This clone has just one count. The V gene is TRBV11-2, the J gene TRBJ1-2; unclear D gene. Trimming took 5 bases from V and 1 from J, leaving 8 bases between them. The CDR3 has 13 residues. CDR1 and CDR2 from the germline V gene are SGHAT and FQNNGV. The CDR3, as DNA: TGTGCCAGCAGCCTGGACGGTAACTATGGCTACACCTTC. This sequence encodes CASSLDGNYGYTF.

The gene calls are TRBV28 and TRBJ2-7; D gene uncertain. This CDR3 comprises 14 residues. Germline V gene sequence: CDR1 MDHEN, CDR2 SYDVKM. Deletions cut 2 bases from V and 1 base from J, with 9 bases between. CDR3 loop: CASSLSLSSYEQYF. The CDR3, as DNA: TGTGCCAGCAGTTTAAGTCTTAGTTCCTACGAGCAGTACTTC.

This chain uses TRBV4-3 with TRBJ2-3; the D gene is possibly TRBD2 (7 bases). Germline values: CDR1 LGHNA, CDR2 YSLEER. The CDR3 spans 14 residues. The V end lost 4 bases, the J end lost 4 bases, and 12 bases lay between the germline ends. CDR3 bases: TGCGCCAGCAGCCGCGGGGGCACGTCAGATACGCAGTATTTT. It translates to CASSRGGTSDTQYF.

This rearrangement joins TRBV4-1 to TRBJ1-5, with a possible D match to TRBD1 (5 bases). The germline V gene encodes CDR1 MGHRA and CDR2 YSYEKL. Trimming pared 1 base from V and 7 bases from J, leaving 14 bases between. The CDR3 is 15 residues long. CDR3 in DNA: TGCGCCAGCAGCCAAGGTGTAGGGGTAGGACAGCCCCAGCATTTT. Translated: CASSQGVGVGQPQHF.

This chain's CDR3 is CASSAGGPHNEQFF. In DNA, the CDR3 is TGTGCCAGCAGCGCGGGGGGGCCACACAATGAGCAGTTCTTC. This rearrangement joins TRBV27 to TRBJ2-1, with 9 bases matching TRBD2. This CDR3 spans 14 amino acids. V dropped 6 bases and J dropped 5; count of bases not matched to a gene: 5. Germline CDR1 and CDR2: MNHEY and SMNVEV (reference sequence).

The rearrangement links TRBV18 to TRBJ1-1; D remains ambiguous. CDR1 is KGHSH, CDR2 LQKENI, per germline. There are 13 residues in the CDR3. V dropped 3 bases and J dropped 4 bases, with 9 bases sitting between them. This CDR3 reads CASSPPGGTEAFF. The CDR3 DNA sequence: TGTGCCAGCTCACCTCCAGGCGGCACTGAAGCTTTCTTT.

The CDR3 DNA reads TGTGCCAGCGCCTTGGGGGGGAACACTGAAGCTTTCTTT. Its translation is CASALGGNTEAFF. This chain joins TRBV9 and TRBJ1-1, with a weak D call TRBD1 (5 bases). The germline V gene encodes CDR1 SGDLS and CDR2 YYNGEE. The CDR3 has 13 amino acids. Trimming pared 7 bases from V and 1 base from J, leaving 11 bases between. The entire variable domain, with the rest obtained from reference TRBV9 and TRBJ1-1, is as follows: DSGVTQTPKHLITATGQRVTLRCSPRSGDLSVYWYQQSLDQGLQFLIQYYNGEERAKGNILERFSAQQFPDLHSELNLSSLELGDSALYFCASALGGNTEAFFGQGTRLTVV.

This clone was counted between two and nine times. This chain uses TRBV30 with TRBJ1-4, with D unclear. This CDR3 spans 12 amino acids. V was shortened by 7 bases and J by 4 bases, with 10 bases between the two germline ends. CDR1 is GTSNPN and CDR2 is SVGIG in the germline V gene (reference sequence). CDR3 nucleotides: TGTGCCTTGACTGAGATTAATGAAAAACTGTTTTTT. The encoded protein is CALTEINEKLFF. Full variable domain (outside the CDR3, taken from reference TRBV30 and TRBJ1-4): SQTIHQWPATLVQPVGSPLSLECTVEGTSNPNLYWYRQAAGRGLQLLFYSVGIGQISSEVPQNLSASRPQDRQFILSSKKLLLSDSGFYLCALTEINEKLFFGSGTQLSVL.

CDR3 protein: CASSQEVTSLAKNIQYF. The CDR3 coding sequence is TGCGCCAGCAGCCAAGAGGTCACATCACTAGCCAAAAACATTCAGTACTTC. The chain couples TRBV4-3 to TRBJ2-4; D ambiguous. The V end lost 0 bases, the J end lost 0 bases, and 12 bases lay between the germline ends. CDR1 is LGHNA and CDR2 is YSLEER in the germline V gene. The CDR3 spans 17 residues.